This is a list of T cell receptor beta chains from one sample in a study of blood T cell repertoires in COVID-19. Measured with immunoSEQ multiplex PCR; TCRdb has only the in-frame clones, and not every one. The table has approximately 180,000 clones, about 90% seen once. Specimen: PBMCs or T cells enriched from blood (not recorded which). The receptors shown here come from a human donor with acute COVID-19. The donor label of this sample is uncertain. Both conserved end residues are part of each CDR3. A D gene is named only where the DNA matches it firmly. Clone size is shown for a subset of rows, as once, few, many or a class of expanded clone.

CDR3 protein,V gene,D gene,CDR3 length,clone size
CASSLWDRQGLYGYTF,TRBV7-9,TRBD1,16,.
CASSHGRLVTGELFF,TRBV4-1,.,15,.
CASSWGPQDTQYF,TRBV28,.,13,.
CASSNTGTGKETQYF,TRBV7-8,TRBD1,15,.
CASSEGVKLSYTF,TRBV5-6,.,13,.
CASSYLQGGLGYTF,TRBV6-5,.,14,.
CASSFSRAEKLFF,TRBV11-2,.,13,.
CASSSTRAAEIYGYTF,TRBV6-2/TRBV6-3,.,16,.
CASSSHRGRRQPQHF,TRBV7-8,TRBD1,15,.
CASRSGGGYEQYF,TRBV5-1,TRBD1,13,.
CASSLAEINEKLFF,TRBV7-9,.,14,.
CASSGGELFF,TRBV3-1/TRBV3-2,.,10,few
CATRQTGGTYNEQFF,TRBV24-1,TRBD1,15,.
CASSETGPSYEQYF,TRBV2,.,14,.
CASRFGGLNQPQHF,TRBV5-1,.,14,once
CASSPESRGGYTF,TRBV27,.,13,few
CASSSLADGTDTQYF,TRBV28,TRBD2,15,.
CASSRPTGGIVEQYF,TRBV2,TRBD1,15,.
CASSLRTSGGLETQYF,TRBV19,TRBD2,16,.
CASSFQTPYEQYF,TRBV5-4,.,13,.
CASSQGDSVTMNTF,TRBV4-2,TRBD1,14,.
CASSPDRGDNQPQHF,TRBV5-6,TRBD1,15,.
CASSLRPGGTQETQYF,TRBV7-8,TRBD2,16,.
CSVERAYGYTF,TRBV29-1,.,11,few
CASSLRLNTGELFF,TRBV7-3,.,14,.
CASSPPQGSYEQYF,TRBV18,.,14,.
CASYRSGGGQETQYF,TRBV2,TRBD2,15,.
CATAQTDTEAFF,TRBV10-3,.,12,.
CASRPSGGAYTQYF,TRBV2,TRBD2,14,.
CASSQLGLPSSNEQFF,TRBV7-3,.,16,.
CASSFAGSGGGETQYF,TRBV5-1,TRBD2,16,.
CASSFSGEETQYF,TRBV11-2,.,13,.
CASSLEQGARGYTF,TRBV5-4,TRBD1,14,.
CASSLMRNQPQHF,TRBV12-3/TRBV12-4,.,13,.
CAWSPGTGDNTEAFF,TRBV30,TRBD1,15,.
CASHAGTYNEQFF,TRBV19,.,13,.
CAWSVTGNTIYF,TRBV30,.,12,.
CASSPTGERNQPQHF,TRBV9,TRBD1,15,.
CASHRWSGANVLTF,TRBV19,.,14,.
CASSQGRLLRRAYEQYF,TRBV4-3,.,17,.
CASSPLGTGRLNF,TRBV18,TRBD1,13,.
CASSVGRGNYGYTF,TRBV9,.,14,.
CASSSGAGREQYF,TRBV27,.,13,.
CASSLGLGQSEAFF,TRBV7-3,.,14,.
CASSQDVRENSPLHF,TRBV4-2,.,15,.
CASSLGLSYEQYF,TRBV27,.,13,once
CASSPERGQPQHF,TRBV27,.,13,.
CASSQARQGLNYGYTF,TRBV3-1/TRBV3-2,TRBD1,16,.
CASSPRILAANTGELFF,TRBV18,TRBD2,17,.
CASSLQRGNPYEQYF,TRBV7-8,.,15,.
CASSETTGGWTEAFF,TRBV6-1,TRBD1,15,.
CASRTSGAYTDTQYF,TRBV19,TRBD2,15,.
CASSRNWRQGGDTQYF,TRBV4-3,TRBD1,16,.
CASSLEGLGGKWQYF,TRBV5-1,TRBD2,15,.
CASTTGGRGGDLNEQFF,TRBV27,TRBD1,17,.
CASSVEGAQGTQYF,TRBV9,TRBD1,14,.
CASRTGGPGYTF,TRBV5-1,TRBD1,12,.
CASSFTGTGDEKLFF,TRBV7-2,TRBD1,15,.
CASSLGSSNQPQHF,TRBV25-1,.,14,.